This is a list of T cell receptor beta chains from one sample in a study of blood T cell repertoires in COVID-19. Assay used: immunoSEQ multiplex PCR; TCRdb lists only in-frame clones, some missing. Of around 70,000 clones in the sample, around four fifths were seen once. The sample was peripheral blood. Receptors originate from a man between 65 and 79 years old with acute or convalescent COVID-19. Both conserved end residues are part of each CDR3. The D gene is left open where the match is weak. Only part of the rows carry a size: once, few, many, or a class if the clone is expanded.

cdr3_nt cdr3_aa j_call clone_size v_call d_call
TGTGCCAGCAGTTATGGGGAAACAGGGGTGGATGAGCAGTTCTTC CASSYGETGVDEQFF TRBJ2-1 NA TRBV6-2/TRBV6-3 TRBD1
TGTGCCAGCAACATCGCAGGGGCCCTCCAAGAGACCCAGTACTTC CASNIAGALQETQYF TRBJ2-5 NA TRBV28 NA
TGTGCCAGCAGTTTAGGGGCGAACACTGAAGCTTTCTTT CASSLGANTEAFF TRBJ1-1 NA TRBV12-3/TRBV12-4 NA
TGTGCCAGCAGCTTGAGGGGGGGAACGCAGTATTTT CASSLRGGTQYF TRBJ2-3 few TRBV5-6 NA
TGTGCCAGCAGCTTGGGGACTAGCGGGGCAACCTACAATGAGCAGTTCTTC CASSLGTSGATYNEQFF TRBJ2-1 NA TRBV5-6 TRBD2
TGTGCCAGCAAGGGGCGGTTGGGCACCGGGGAGCTGTTTTTT CASKGRLGTGELFF TRBJ2-2 NA TRBV6-1 NA
TGTGCCACCGGAGGACGGACCGCGAACACCGGGGAGCTGTTTTTT CATGGRTANTGELFF TRBJ2-2 NA TRBV24-1 NA
TGCGCCAGCAGGACCGGGACTAGCGGGAGGGTCACTAGCACAGATACGCAGTATTTT CASRTGTSGRVTSTDTQYF TRBJ2-3 NA TRBV5-1 TRBD2
TGTGCCAGCAGTTTCGGACGGGGGGAAAAACTGTTTTTT CASSFGRGEKLFF TRBJ1-4 NA TRBV27 NA
TGTGCAAGTCGCCCGGGGGTCCTTAGCAATCAGCCCCAGCATTTT CASRPGVLSNQPQHF TRBJ1-5 NA TRBV12-2 NA
TGTGCCAGCTCACCAACGGGGTACTATGGCTACACCTTC CASSPTGYYGYTF TRBJ1-2 NA TRBV18 NA
TGTGCCAGCAGCAATAGCGGGAGGGAACCCGAGCAGTACTTC CASSNSGREPEQYF TRBJ2-7 NA TRBV7-8 TRBD2
TGTGCCAGCAGCCAAGGGGGGCGGAGGCAAGAGACCCAGTACTTC CASSQGGRRQETQYF TRBJ2-5 NA TRBV3-1/TRBV3-2 NA
TGTGCCAGCAGCCAGGGGTCGGGGGAAAAACTGTTTTTT CASSQGSGEKLFF TRBJ1-4 NA TRBV12-3/TRBV12-4 NA